This entry lists 32 T cell receptor beta chains sequenced from one sample in a study of cytomegalovirus exposure and HLA in healthy donors. The PCR employed 60 Vbeta primers together with 13 Jbeta primers. TCRdb's copy holds only in-frame clones and misses some; the assay was immunoSEQ multiplex PCR. This sample's clone table lists roughly 120,000 clones. Material for sequencing was PBMCs. The receptors were gathered from a man aged 25-45 years in good health and CMV-seronegative.

The CDR3 protein is CAIPGDTDTQYF. CDR3 DNA: TGTGCCATCCCAGGGGACACAGATACGCAGTATTTT. The chain has TRBV28 and TRBJ2-3; a possible D gene is TRBD1 (6 bases). V was pared by 10 bases and J by 2 bases, with 10 bases between. CDR1 and CDR2 (germline): MDHEN, SYDVKM. The CDR3 spans 12 residues.

The chain uses TRBV5-1 and TRBJ2-2; D ambiguous. Germline V gene lookup returns CDR1 SGHRS and CDR2 YFSETQ. V was pared by 4 bases and J by 3 bases, with 13 bases between. This CDR3 comprises 15 residues. The CDR3 protein is CASSGLERDTGELFF. In nucleotides, the CDR3 is TGCGCCAGCAGCGGCCTAGAACGGGACACCGGGGAGCTGTTTTTT.

Concerning this clone: Other DNA sequences in the same sample also yield this CDR3. The chain recombines TRBV7-9 with TRBJ2-3; D possibly corresponds to TRBD1 (6 bases). Germline values: CDR1 SEHNR, CDR2 FQNEAQ (reference sequence). V was cut by 7 bases and J by 3 bases, with 17 bases left in between. The CDR3 is made up of 15 amino acids. The CDR3 region has the DNA TGTGCCAGCACCCTGGGGGCAGCCAAGACAGATACGCAGTATTTT. It encodes CASTLGAAKTDTQYF.

The V gene is TRBV6-5, the J gene TRBJ2-7, with TRBD1 matching over 7 bases. Germline CDR1 and CDR2: MNHEY and SVGAGI. V shed 2 bases and J 2 bases; nucleotides not matched to a gene: 3. The CDR3 covers 14 residues. The CDR3 DNA sequence: TGTGCCAGCAGTTACCTGGGACAGACCTACGAGCAGTACTTC. Translated: CASSYLGQTYEQYF.

The CDR3 loop reads CASSTDSLGSPLHF. The CDR3 nucleotides are TGTGCCAGCAGCACGGACAGTCTCGGTTCACCCCTCCACTTT. V is TRBV28 and J is TRBJ1-6; TRBD1 is a possible D gene (6 bases). Germline-derived CDR1 and CDR2 are MDHEN and SYDVKM. CDR3 length: 14 residues. Trimming stripped 6 bases from V and 9 bases from J, with 15 bases between.

J is TRBJ1-1 and V is TRBV2, with D hard to call. The CDR3 length is 13 residues. V shed 6 bases and J shed 2 bases, with 10 bases lying between them. CDR1 SNHLY and CDR2 FYNNEI come from the germline V gene. CDR3: CASRRDLNTEAFF. CDR3 bases: TGTGCCAGCAGGAGGGATCTAAACACTGAAGCTTTCTTT.

V and J are TRBV9 and TRBJ2-5; TRBD1 agrees at 7 bases. With the DNA end fitting TRBJ2-7 better, the J assignment may be wrong. CDR1 and CDR2 (germline): SGDLS, YYNGEE. This CDR3 contains 14 residues. The CDR3 DNA reads TGTGCCAGCAGCGCCGACAGGGTCCCCTACGAGCAGTACTTC. Its protein is CASSADRVPYEQYF.

The J gene is TRBJ2-7, the V gene TRBV29-1; TRBD1 is a possible D gene (6 bases). There are 12 residues in the CDR3. Germline-derived CDR1 and CDR2 are SQVTM and ANQGSEA. V lost 7 bases and J lost 0, with 10 bases in between. The chain's CDR3 is CSAQGNSYEQYF. CDR3 sequence (DNA): TGCAGCGCGCAGGGGAACTCCTACGAGCAGTACTTC.

The rearrangement uses TRBV28 and TRBJ2-7; 9 positions match TRBD2. V lost 4 bases and J lost 6; bases outside the gene matches: 10. The CDR3 spans 15 residues. CDR1 and CDR2 from the germline V gene are MDHEN and SYDVKM. The CDR3 DNA sequence: TGTGCCAGCAGTTCTATGGGACTAGCCCTAAGCGAGCAGTACTTC. This sequence encodes CASSSMGLALSEQYF.

Here the CDR3 DNA reads TGCGCCAGCCGAGATAGAGCGGGAGTCTACGAGCAGTACTTC. This sequence encodes CASRDRAGVYEQYF. This chain links TRBV5-1 with TRBJ2-7, with 8 bases lining up with TRBD2. Germline CDR1 and CDR2: SGHRS and YFSETQ. This CDR3 region has 14 residues. Unmatched junction bases numbered 9, after V lost 7 bases and J lost 3 bases.

The chain is built from TRBV11-2 and TRBJ2-1, with TRBD2 matching over 7 bases. Unmatched junction bases numbered 11, after V lost 8 bases and J lost 7 bases. The CDR3 contains 14 residues. In germline, CDR1 is SGHAT, CDR2 FQNNGV. CDR3 nucleotide sequence: TGTGCCAGCCGCGGGATGAGGGGAGGGAATGAGCAGTTCTTC. This translates into CASRGMRGGNEQFF.

The chain has TRBV19 and TRBJ1-3, with a tentative D call TRBD1 (5 bases). CDR1 is LNHDA and CDR2 is SQIVND in the germline V gene (reference sequence). This CDR3 has 16 residues. The V end was cut by 5 bases, the J end by 0 bases, with 14 bases between. The CDR3 DNA is TGTGCCAGTAGTGGGGGGGACTTCAGCTCTGGAAACACCATATATTTT. Its translation is CASSGGDFSSGNTIYF.

The J gene is TRBJ1-2, the V gene TRBV15; 8 bases fit TRBD1. The CDR3 totals 14 residues. The V segment lost 4 bases and the J segment 8 bases; nucleotides outside the gene matches: 9. Germline-derived CDR1 and CDR2 are LNHNV and YYDKDF (reference sequence). CDR3: CATSTGQDSIGYTF. CDR3 nucleotides: TGTGCCACCAGCACGGGACAGGACTCGATCGGCTACACCTTC.

The chain recombines TRBV4-1 with TRBJ2-4, with TRBD2 matching 8 bases. The length of the CDR3 is 16 residues. The germline V gene has CDR1 MGHRA and CDR2 YSYEKL. The V gene end was trimmed by 0 bases and the J gene end by 14 bases; junction bases not matched to a gene: 15. CDR3 DNA: TGCGCCAGCAGCCAAGAAATTCAGGGCACGCGGGAGGTGGAGTACTTC. Translating gives CASSQEIQGTREVEYF.

The rearrangement joins TRBV28 to TRBJ1-3, with TRBD1 as a possible D gene (5 bases). Trimming took off 5 bases at V and 0 bases at J, with 14 bases between the two ends. Germline CDR1 and CDR2: MDHEN and SYDVKM. The CDR3 runs to 16 residues. This CDR3 reads CASSGTGTYSGNTIYF. CDR3 DNA: TGTGCCAGCAGTGGGACTGGCACCTACTCTGGAAACACCATATATTTT.

V gene TRBV30 combines with J gene TRBJ1-2; 9 nucleotides align to TRBD1. After removal of 2 bases from V and 7 bases from J, the junction contained 8 bases not matched to a gene. The CDR3 is 14 amino acids. Germline values: CDR1 GTSNPN, CDR2 SVGIG (reference sequence). The CDR3 loop reads CAWSHETGGTGYTF. DNA for the CDR3: TGTGCCTGGAGTCACGAGACAGGGGGGACTGGCTACACCTTC.

The J gene is TRBJ2-7, the V gene TRBV4-2; 8 bases map to TRBD2. V lost 2 bases and J lost 0; bases outside the gene matches: 15. The CDR3 sequence is 19 residues long. Germline V CDR1 and CDR2: LGHNA, YNFKEQ. The CDR3 DNA follows: TGTGCCAGCAGCCAACAGATCATTTTAGCGGGACCGCACTCCTACGAGCAGTACTTC. Amino acids: CASSQQIILAGPHSYEQYF.

The chain combines TRBV28 with TRBJ2-1; TRBD2 matches 8 bases. This CDR3 has 11 residues. CDR1 is MDHEN, CDR2 SYDVKM, per germline. V trimming: 8 bases; J trimming: 9 bases; junction bases outside the gene matches: 3. For the CDR3, the DNA is TGTGCCAGCCCCCGGGGGGGTGAGCAGTTCTTC. Its translation: CASPRGGEQFF.

The chain uses TRBV5-1 and TRBJ2-5; 9 bases line up with TRBD2. Germline V gene lookup returns CDR1 SGHRS and CDR2 YFSETQ. V dropped 0 bases and J dropped 4; count of bases not matched to a gene: 10. This CDR3 comprises 17 residues. The CDR3 reads CASSLVGSGRIGETQYF. CDR3 in DNA: TGCGCCAGCAGCTTGGTTGGTAGCGGGAGAATTGGAGAGACCCAGTACTTC.

The V and J genes are TRBV19 and TRBJ1-5; 8 nucleotides align to TRBD1. This CDR3 is built from 16 residues. With 3 bases clipped from V and 6 bases from J, the junction kept 10 bases outside the gene matches. Germline V gene data show CDR1 as LNHDA and CDR2 as SQIVND (reference sequence). CDR3 sequence (DNA): TGTGCCAGTAGTATGCGCCCAGGACAGGGCGGTCAGCCCCAGCATTTT. Translated: CASSMRPGQGGQPQHF.

This CDR3 is CASSQGLKSRVFAKNIQYF. The CDR3 region has the DNA TGCGCCAGCAGCCAAGGCTTGAAGAGCAGGGTCTTTGCCAAAAACATTCAGTACTTC. V usage is TRBV4-1 and J usage is TRBJ2-4, with a tentative D call TRBD1 (5 bases). Trimming took off 1 base at V and 1 base at J, with 20 bases between the two ends. The CDR3 sequence is 19 residues long. Germline CDR1 MGHRA, CDR2 YSYEKL.

The V gene is TRBV6-1, the J gene TRBJ2-7; TRBD1 matches 7 bases. Germline lookup yields CDR1 MNHNS and CDR2 SASEGT. With 6 bases clipped from V and 0 bases from J, the junction kept 5 bases outside the gene matches. This CDR3 has 14 residues. CDR3 region: CASRDRSSSYEQYF. CDR3 nucleotides: TGTGCCAGCAGGGACAGGTCCTCCTCCTACGAGCAGTACTTC.

The chain is built from TRBV6-4 and TRBJ2-1; 15 bases are shared with TRBD2. CDR3 length: 16 residues. Germline values: CDR1 MRHNA, CDR2 SNTAGT. With V trimmed by 0 bases and J by 6 bases, 0 bases remained unmatched. This CDR3 is CASSDSGLAGGNEQFF. The CDR3 nucleotides read TGTGCCAGCAGTGACTCGGGACTAGCGGGAGGCAATGAGCAGTTCTTC.

The chain recombines TRBV5-1 with TRBJ1-1; 10 bases are a match to TRBD1. There are 20 residues in the CDR3. V trimming: 0 bases; J trimming: 0 bases; junction bases outside the gene matches: 14. The germline V gene encodes CDR1 SGHRS and CDR2 YFSETQ. The CDR3 coding sequence is TGCGCCAGCAGCTTGGTCCGGTACCGGGACAGGGGACTTATGAACACTGAAGCTTTCTTT. This encodes CASSLVRYRDRGLMNTEAFF.

This chain connects TRBV6-4 to TRBJ2-3; no reliable D call. The germline CDR1 and CDR2 sequences are MRHNA and SNTAGT. V dropped 1 base and J dropped 3 bases, with 8 bases sitting between them. This CDR3 comprises 14 residues. CDR3 protein: CASSDYGFTDTQYF. DNA of the CDR3: TGTGCCAGCAGTGACTACGGGTTTACAGATACGCAGTATTTT.

The chain recombines TRBV11-2 with TRBJ1-2, with D tentatively TRBD1 (5 bases). Trimming removed 2 bases at V and 2 bases at J, with 18 bases between. This CDR3 is built from 17 residues. CDR1 is SGHAT and CDR2 is FQNNGV in the germline V gene. As DNA, the CDR3 is TGTGCCAGCAGCTTAAGTAAATTTGAGACAGTCAACTATGGCTACACCTTC. This encodes CASSLSKFETVNYGYTF. Full variable domain (rest looked up from reference TRBV11-2 and TRBJ1-2): EAGVAQSPRYKIIEKRQSVAFWCNPISGHATLYWYQQILGQGPKLLIQFQNNGVVDDSQLPKDRFSAERLKGVDSTLKIQPAKLEDSAVYLCASSLSKFETVNYGYTFGSGTRLTVV.

J is TRBJ2-5 and V is TRBV28; TRBD1 matches at 10 bases. Germline V CDR1 and CDR2: MDHEN, SYDVKM. The CDR3 length is 14 residues. The ends lost 3 bases at V and 5 bases at J; junction bases unmatched: 3. The CDR3 nucleotides read TGTGCCAGCAGTTTGAGGACAGGGGGGGAGACCCAGTACTTC. This codes for CASSLRTGGETQYF. The full variable domain, with the rest looked up from reference TRBV28 and TRBJ2-5, is DVKVTQSSRYLVKRTGEKVFLECVQDMDHENMFWYRQDPGLGLRLIYFSYDVKMKEKGDIPEGYSVSREKKERFSLILESASTNQTSMYLCASSLRTGGETQYFGPGTRLLVL.

This CDR3 is CASSISRGSGDNEQFF. The CDR3 DNA reads TGTGCCAGTAGTATTTCCCGGGGGAGCGGCGACAATGAGCAGTTCTTC. The rearrangement uses TRBV19 and TRBJ2-1; D perhaps matches TRBD2 (6 bases). The length of the CDR3 is 16 residues. V lost 3 bases and J lost 5, with 17 bases in between. Germline V gives CDR1 LNHDA, CDR2 SQIVND (reference sequence).

The chain recombines TRBV2 with TRBJ2-1; D perhaps matches TRBD1 (6 bases). V was trimmed by 2 bases and J by 3 bases, leaving 17 bases between them. Germline CDR1 reads SNHLY; CDR2 reads FYNNEI. CDR3 length equals 17 residues. The CDR3 sequence is CASSELGAESSYNEQFF. In DNA form, the CDR3 reads TGTGCCAGCAGTGAACTGGGGGCGGAATCTAGCTACAATGAGCAGTTCTTC.

The chain links TRBV29-1 to TRBJ2-1; 9 bases fit TRBD2. CDR3 length: 12 amino acids. Germline trimming cut 4 bases from V and 9 bases from J; bases unmatched to any gene: 4. The germline gives CDR1 SQVTM, CDR2 ANQGSEA. In nucleotides, the CDR3 is TGCAGCGTTGGCGGGAGGGAAGTTGAGCAGTTCTTC. This sequence encodes CSVGGREVEQFF.

The V call is TRBV7-2, the J call TRBJ2-4; 8 positions match TRBD1. V lost 1 base and J lost 12; bases outside the gene matches: 8. The V gene's germline CDR1 is SGHTA and CDR2 FQGNSA. The length of the CDR3 is 14 residues. This CDR3 is CASSLEDRARGQYF. The CDR3 DNA sequence: TGTGCCAGCAGCTTAGAGGACAGGGCCAGGGGTCAGTACTTC.

V gene TRBV30 combines with J gene TRBJ1-2; TRBD1 is a possible D gene (6 bases). V gave up 1 base and J gave up 3 bases, with 15 bases separating them. Germline assignment: CDR1 GTSNPN and CDR2 SVGIG (reference sequence). The CDR3 is 15 amino acids. The CDR3 loop is CAWSARDTIHYGYTF. The CDR3 region has the DNA TGTGCCTGGAGTGCCCGGGACACTATTCACTATGGCTACACCTTC.